The TCR beta chain under discussion was sequenced for a study of T cells in Graves' hyperthyroidism and ophthalmopathy. The V end was cut by 8 bases, the J end by 7 bases, with 12 bases between. Germline CDR1 and CDR2: SEHNR and FQNEAQ (reference sequence). There are 12 residues in the CDR3. Regarding the study as a whole: Blood also showed most of the thyroid clonotypes that were expanded above 0.001.

Concerning this clonotype itself: Its antigen is as yet unknown.

Researchers amplified the TCR beta CDR3 regions from RNA transcripts. HTBI primers drove first-round RT-PCR of the TCR CDR3. TCRdb itself ran the multiplex PCR reads through MiXCR, one entry per CDR3 protein. The sample holds a few hundred thousand distinct CDR3 sequences, around 15% seen once. The sample comprised blood. The chain employs TRBV7-9 and TRBJ1-5, with unresolved D. The sequence was obtained from a woman aged 40 to 50 with Graves' hyperthyroidism. Here the CDR3 reads CASGQDGQPQHF. The CDR3 DNA follows: TGTGCCAGCGGGCAGGATGGCCAGCCCCAGCATTTT.